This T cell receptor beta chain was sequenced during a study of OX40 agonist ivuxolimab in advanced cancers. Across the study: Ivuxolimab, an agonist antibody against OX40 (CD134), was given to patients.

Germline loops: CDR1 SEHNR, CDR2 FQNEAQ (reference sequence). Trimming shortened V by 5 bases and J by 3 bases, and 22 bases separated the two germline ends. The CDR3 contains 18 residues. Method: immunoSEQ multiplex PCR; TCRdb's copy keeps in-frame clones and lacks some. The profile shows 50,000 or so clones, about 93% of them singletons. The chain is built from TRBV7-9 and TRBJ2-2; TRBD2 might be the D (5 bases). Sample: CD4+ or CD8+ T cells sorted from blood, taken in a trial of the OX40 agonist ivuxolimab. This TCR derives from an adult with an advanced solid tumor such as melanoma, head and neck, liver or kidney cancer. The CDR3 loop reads CASSDPWEAARDTGELFF. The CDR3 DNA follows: TGTGCCAGCAGCGACCCTTGGGAAGCGGCGAGGGACACCGGGGAGCTGTTTTTT.